This TCR beta chain stems from a study of beta chain features in type 1 diabetes. The study, taken as a whole, reports: Among patients with Type 1 diabetes, TCRB CDR3s were moderately but significantly shorter in every one of the four CD4+ subsets. VDJ junctions from patients with type 1 diabetes contained fewer insertions and more deletions.

Regarding this clone: Its cognate antigen is unknown.

Investigators reverse transcribed all isolated RNA, so they sequenced expressed TCRB transcripts. Samples of naive, central memory and regulatory T cells yielded a mean of around 3.8 million reads. Profiling relied on immunoSEQ multiplex PCR, and the TCRdb table lists in-frame clones only, not all of them. Among 140,000 or so clones, about 13% were seen once, and the ten largest hold under 1.5%. CD4+ naive, central memory, regulatory and stem cell-like memory cells were sorted via CD45RO/CCR7/CD25/CD127/CD95/CD27. V lost 5 bases to trimming and J lost 4 bases, with 12 bases between them. The germline gives CDR1 LNHNV, CDR2 YYDKDF (reference sequence). This CDR3 contains 14 residues.

The sequence derives from a man in his late teens or twenties with type 1 diabetes. The gene calls are TRBV15 and TRBJ1-5; maybe TRBD1 (5 bases). Sequencing was done on a sample of central memory CD4+ T cells from blood. The CDR3, as DNA: TGTGCCACCAGCCCCTTTGGGGGGAATCAGCCCCAGCATTTT. Translated: CATSPFGGNQPQHF.